These 8 T cell receptor beta chains share one sample of origin, sequenced in a study of blood T cell repertoires in COVID-19. Method: immunoSEQ multiplex PCR; TCRdb's copy keeps in-frame clones and lacks some. The data show 60,000 to 80,000 clones, 80% to 90% seen once. Sequencing was done on a sample of peripheral blood. These receptors were collected from a man aged 60-69 years with acute or convalescent COVID-19.

The chain joins TRBV9 to TRBJ1-4; D is ambiguous. The germline V gene has CDR1 SGDLS and CDR2 YYNGEE. The CDR3 consists of 15 residues. V lost 0 bases and J lost 4, with 10 bases in between. The CDR3 loop reads CASSVDTGGNEKLFF. DNA of the CDR3: TGTGCCAGCAGCGTAGACACCGGCGGTAATGAAAAACTGTTTTTT.

This clone came up once. This chain uses TRBV5-4 with TRBJ1-2, with D maybe TRBD1 (6 bases). CDR1 and CDR2 from the germline V gene are SGHNT and YYREEE (reference sequence). The CDR3 length is 14 residues. The V and J ends lost 3 bases and 2 bases respectively, with 11 bases between them. CDR3 residues: CASSYRETNYGYTF. DNA of the CDR3: TGTGCCAGCAGCTACAGGGAAACAAACTATGGCTACACCTTC.

The chain uses TRBV29-1 and TRBJ2-5; D might be TRBD2 (5 bases). CDR1 and CDR2 (germline): SQVTM, ANQGSEA. The CDR3 is 13 amino acids. Trimming stripped 4 bases from V and 8 bases from J, with 17 bases between. The CDR3 protein is CSVVPNLRETQYF. CDR3 DNA sequence: TGCAGCGTTGTCCCCAATCTTCGGGAAACCCAGTACTTC. Full variable domain (rest looked up from reference TRBV29-1 and TRBJ2-5): SAVISQKPSRDICQRGTSLTIQCQVDSQVTMMFWYRQQPGQSLTLIATANQGSEATYESGFVIDKFPISRPNLTFSTLTVSNMSPEDSSIYLCSVVPNLRETQYFGPGTRLLVL.

The genes are TRBV5-1 and TRBJ2-3; TRBD2 matches at 9 bases. The V and J ends lost 4 bases and 4 bases, in that order; junction bases with no gene match: 7. This CDR3 has 15 residues. The germline CDR1 and CDR2 sequences are SGHRS and YFSETQ. The CDR3 sequence: CASSLRGGYADTQYF. The CDR3 region has the DNA TGCGCCAGCAGCCTGCGGGGGGGCTACGCAGATACGCAGTATTTT. Full variable domain (outside the CDR3, taken from reference TRBV5-1 and TRBJ2-3): KAGVTQTPRYLIKTRGQQVTLSCSPISGHRSVSWYQQTPGQGLQFLFEYFSETQRNKGNFPGRFSGRQFSNSRSEMNVSTLELGDSALYLCASSLRGGYADTQYFGPGTRLTVL.

J is TRBJ2-4 and V is TRBV6-5; D might be TRBD1 (6 bases). There are 13 residues in the CDR3. V lost 7 bases and J 9 bases, leaving 16 bases between the germline ends. The germline V gene has CDR1 MNHEY and CDR2 SVGAGI. The DNA for the CDR3 is TGTGCCAGCACGGACAGAGCATGGGGCATTCAGTACTTC. Residues: CASTDRAWGIQYF.

The chain uses TRBV6-8 and TRBJ2-5; TRBD1 agrees at 7 bases. With V trimmed by 7 bases and J by 5 bases, 10 bases remained unmatched. The CDR3 is 14 amino acids. Per germline, CDR1 MNHGY and CDR2 SAAAGT. The CDR3 DNA follows: TGTGCCAGCACGATAAGGGGACAGCTGGAGACCCAGTACTTC. Translating gives CASTIRGQLETQYF.

In nucleotides, the CDR3 is TGTGCCAGCAGTTCCAGGGACAGGGCAGCCTACGAGCAGTACTTC. Its protein is CASSSRDRAAYEQYF. The J gene is TRBJ2-7, the V gene TRBV28, with TRBD1 matching 9 bases. With V trimmed by 4 bases and J by 2 bases, 6 bases remained unmatched. The CDR3 is 15 amino acids. Germline V gene sequence: CDR1 MDHEN, CDR2 SYDVKM.

V and J are TRBV7-8 and TRBJ1-5; D ambiguous. V was cut by 1 base and J by 9 bases, with 16 bases left in between. CDR1 and CDR2 (germline): SGHVS, FQNEAQ. CDR3 length: 15 amino acids. The CDR3 DNA is TGTGCCAGCAGCTTAGATTCCGGGTCAATCACGCCCCAGCATTTT. It translates to CASSLDSGSITPQHF.